Each of the 12 T cell receptor beta chains below was sequenced from the same sample in a study of blood T cell repertoires in COVID-19. Assay used: immunoSEQ multiplex PCR; TCRdb lists only in-frame clones, some missing. This sample carries a few hundred thousand clones, 86% of them seen once, and the ten largest clones take approximately 2%. The sequenced sample was peripheral blood. The source is a man aged 25 to 45 with active or convalescent COVID-19.

This clone was observed a single time. The chain has TRBV6-4 and TRBJ2-1; 9 bases map to TRBD2. The J segment lost 4 bases and the V segment lost 0 bases, leaving 7 bases of the junction unmatched. The germline gives CDR1 MRHNA, CDR2 SNTAGT. There are 17 residues in the CDR3. The CDR3 here is CASSDSGAGGGYNEQFF. The DNA of the CDR3 is TGTGCCAGCAGTGACTCAGGAGCGGGGGGAGGGTACAATGAGCAGTTCTTC.

The sample holds one count of this clone. The chain links TRBV10-3 to TRBJ2-2, with a weak D call TRBD1 (5 bases). Trimming took 6 bases from V and 7 from J, leaving 15 bases between them. This CDR3 contains 14 residues. Germline-derived CDR1 and CDR2 are ENHRY and SYGVKD. DNA for the CDR3: TGTGCCATCAGCCAGGACACCCACGGCGGGGAGCTGTTTTTT. Protein sequence: CAISQDTHGGELFF.

The chain is built from TRBV7-3 and TRBJ1-6; D gene uncertain. V was trimmed by 1 base and J by 13 bases, leaving 14 bases between them. Germline CDR1 SGHTA, CDR2 FQGTGA. This CDR3 is built from 14 residues. CDR3 sequence reads: CASSLMGGSHPLHF. The CDR3 DNA reads TGTGCCAGCAGCTTAATGGGCGGGAGTCATCCCCTCCACTTT.

This chain connects TRBV5-4 to TRBJ1-4; TRBD1 matches at 8 bases. Germline V gene lookup returns CDR1 SGHNT and CDR2 YYREEE (reference sequence). The trim removed 0 bases at V and 6 bases at J, leaving 1 base unmatched. The CDR3 contains 14 residues. The CDR3 region is CASSLGTGYEKLFF. The CDR3 coding sequence is TGTGCCAGCAGCTTGGGGACAGGGTATGAAAAACTGTTTTTT.

This rearrangement joins TRBV10-2 to TRBJ1-3; tentative D call: TRBD1 (6 bases). The V gene's germline CDR1 is WSHSY and CDR2 SAAADI. The CDR3 loop spans 13 amino acids. The V end lost 6 bases, the J end lost 8 bases, and 14 bases lay between the germline ends. CDR3 sequence reads: CASRGQDRDTIYF. CDR3 DNA sequence: TGCGCCAGCAGGGGACAAGACAGAGACACCATATATTTT.

The chain employs TRBV2 and TRBJ1-3; no clear D gene. Trimming left V 7 bases short and J 0 bases short, with 10 bases between. In germline, CDR1 is SNHLY, CDR2 FYNNEI. The CDR3 spans 14 residues. The CDR3 sequence is CASKVALSGNTIYF. CDR3 DNA sequence: TGTGCCAGCAAGGTAGCACTCTCTGGAAACACCATATATTTT.

The rearrangement uses TRBV30 and TRBJ1-4, with D maybe TRBD1 (5 bases). The CDR3 consists of 15 residues. Germline CDR1 and CDR2: GTSNPN and SVGIG (reference sequence). V lost 0 bases and J 0 bases, leaving 8 bases between the germline ends. DNA of the CDR3: TGTGCCTGGAGTGTCGGGGGGACAACTAATGAAAAACTGTTTTTT. Its protein is CAWSVGGTTNEKLFF.

The chain has TRBV16 and TRBJ1-2, with 9 bases lining up with TRBD1. Germline V gives CDR1 KGHSY, CDR2 FQNENV. V lost 2 bases, J lost 7 bases, and 5 bases stayed unmatched. The CDR3 sequence is 14 residues long. The chain's CDR3 is CASSQLQGARGYTF. The CDR3 coding sequence is TGTGCCAGCAGCCAACTACAGGGGGCGCGTGGCTACACCTTC. Based on the CDR3 plus reference TRBV16 and TRBJ1-2, the full variable domain is GEEVAQTPKHLVRGEGQKAKLYCAPIKGHSYVFWYQQVLKNEFKFLISFQNENVFDETGMPKERFSAKCLPNSPCSLEIQATKLEDSAVYFCASSQLQGARGYTFGSGTRLTVV.

On this clone itself: Other nucleotide sequences in the sample specify the same CDR3. J is TRBJ2-6 and V is TRBV4-1; D is unclear. CDR1 and CDR2 (germline): MGHRA, YSYEKL. V was clipped by 1 base and J by 0 bases, with 7 bases between them. This CDR3 is built from 16 residues. The CDR3 DNA follows: TGCGCCAGCAGCCAAGGACTGGGCTCTGGGGCCAACGTCCTGACTTTC. As protein: CASSQGLGSGANVLTF.

The J gene is TRBJ1-2, the V gene TRBV30; D remains ambiguous. Germline loops: CDR1 GTSNPN, CDR2 SVGIG (reference sequence). This CDR3 contains 14 residues. V was trimmed by 2 bases and J by 5 bases, leaving 15 bases between them. The CDR3 coding sequence is TGTGCCTGGAGTTCGAGTTGTCACGTTTATGGCTACACCTTC. This codes for CAWSSSCHVYGYTF.

The chain is built from TRBV7-9 and TRBJ1-1; TRBD1 is a possible D gene (5 bases). CDR3 length: 13 residues. CDR1 is SEHNR and CDR2 is FQNEAQ in the germline V gene (reference sequence). V was pared by 2 bases and J by 8 bases, with 12 bases between. The CDR3 coding sequence is TGTGCCAGCAGCTTAAATCATGGGGCAGAAGCTTTCTTT. Translating it yields CASSLNHGAEAFF. The complete variable domain, with remaining parts taken from reference TRBV7-9 and TRBJ1-1, reads DTGVSQNPRHKITKRGQNVTFRCDPISEHNRLYWYRQTLGQGPEFLTYFQNEAQLEKSRLLSDRFSAERPKGSFSTLEIQRTEQGDSAMYLCASSLNHGAEAFFGQGTRLTVV.

This chain connects TRBV30 to TRBJ2-3; 7 bases map to TRBD1. The ends lost 2 bases at V and 14 bases at J; junction bases unmatched: 10. This CDR3 spans 12 amino acids. Germline V gene data show CDR1 as GTSNPN and CDR2 as SVGIG (reference sequence). The CDR3 DNA is TGTGCCTGGAGTTGGGAAACAGGGGTTCGGTATTTT. Translated, it gives CAWSWETGVRYF.